One T cell receptor beta chain is described in this entry. This table comes from immunoSEQ multiplex PCR, and its TCRdb copy is limited to in-frame clones, with some not included. The profile covers approximately 110,000 clones, with about 85% appearing a single time and approximately 1.5% taken by the ten largest. Germline values: CDR1 WNHNN, CDR2 SYGVQD (reference sequence). CDR3 length: 16 amino acids. After removal of 5 bases from V and 7 bases from J, the junction contained 7 bases not matched to a gene. The data were obtained in a study of blood T cell repertoires in COVID-19. In the study overall: T cells, B-cell-depleted T cells, or PBMCs supplied cDNA or gDNA.

Material: peripheral blood. The clonotype comes from a man between 40 and 49 years old with acute or convalescent COVID-19. The chain employs TRBV10-1 and TRBJ2-3, with 15 bases that match TRBD2. The chain's CDR3 is CASSKGLAGGRNTQYF. In nucleotides, the CDR3 is TGCGCCAGCAGTAAGGGACTAGCGGGAGGCCGGAATACGCAGTATTTT.